Below, 12 T cell receptor beta chains from the same sample are listed, as sequenced in a study of CD8 T cells in ankylosing spondylitis. TCRdb independently ran MiXCR on the 5' RACE reads; one entry per CDR3 protein. The sample lists 300,000 to 350,000 distinct CDR3 sequences, roughly 15% seen once, with 0.9% to 1.2% in the top ten. The sequencing input was blood, either unsorted or a sorted T cell fraction (not recorded which). The receptors were sampled from a male donor with ankylosing spondylitis or in good health (not recorded which).

V is TRBV10-3 and J is TRBJ2-7; D is possibly TRBD1 or TRBD2 (5 bases each). Trimming removed 5 bases at V and 2 bases at J, with 13 bases between. CDR1 is ENHRY and CDR2 is SYGVKD in the germline V gene. The CDR3 loop spans 14 amino acids. CDR3 residues: CAISSSGTTYEQYF. CDR3 nucleotides: TGTGCCATCAGTTCTTCCGGGACCACCTACGAGCAGTACTTC.

This CDR3 is CASSFTTGNEQFF. In nucleotides, the CDR3 is TGTGCCAGCAGTTTTACTACTGGGAATGAGCAGTTCTTC. This sequence joins TRBV12-3 or TRBV12-4 and TRBJ2-1; the D is unclear. The CDR3 is made up of 13 amino acids. V was pared by 3 bases and J by 7 bases, with 10 bases between.

This chain links TRBV6-1 with TRBJ1-1; D is unresolved. Germline V CDR1 and CDR2: MNHNS, SASEGT. V was trimmed by 4 bases and J by 5 bases, leaving 11 bases between them. The CDR3 extends over 13 amino acids. The CDR3 DNA follows: TGTGCCAGCAGTGTGGAGCGGGGAACTGAAGCTTTCTTT. As protein: CASSVERGTEAFF.

This clonotype was found many times. This rearrangement joins TRBV12-3 or TRBV12-4 to TRBJ2-1; TRBD2 agrees at 14 bases. The ends lost 4 bases at V and 2 bases at J; junction bases unmatched: 13. The CDR3 has 20 amino acids. The CDR3 DNA is TGTGCCAGCAGTTCGCCCGGGACTAGCGGGAGAGGCTCTCCCTACAATGAGCAGTTCTTC. This encodes CASSSPGTSGRGSPYNEQFF.

This clonotype was observed a handful of times. The chain uses TRBV12-3 or TRBV12-4 and TRBJ2-3; TRBD1 matches 7 bases. The CDR3 extends over 12 amino acids. J lost 12 bases, V lost 5 bases, and 8 bases had no gene match. This chain's CDR3 is CASSRTGLAQYF. CDR3 nucleotides: TGTGCCAGCAGTCGGACAGGTTTGGCTCAGTATTTT.

The chain recombines TRBV6-5 with TRBJ1-4, with 7 bases matching TRBD1. V was pared by 0 bases and J by 8 bases, with 9 bases of the junction left unmatched. Germline V lookup: CDR1 MNHEY, CDR2 SVGAGI. The CDR3 is 16 residues long. CDR3 DNA sequence: TGTGCCAGCAGTTACTCGACGCGACAGGGACGAGAAAAACTGTTTTTT. Translating it yields CASSYSTRQGREKLFF.

This clonotype appeared a single time. The rearrangement uses TRBV7-9 and TRBJ1-2, with D maybe TRBD1 (6 bases). This CDR3 has 15 amino acids. V was pared by 5 bases and J by 0 bases, with 13 bases between. Germline V lookup: CDR1 SEHNR, CDR2 FQNEAQ (reference sequence). The CDR3 loop is CASSVQGAPNYGYTF. As DNA, the CDR3 is TGTGCCAGCAGCGTACAGGGCGCGCCTAACTATGGCTACACCTTC. The full variable domain, its missing parts supplied by reference TRBV7-9 and TRBJ1-2, is DTGVSQNPRHKITKRGQNVTFRCDPISEHNRLYWYRQTLGQGPEFLTYFQNEAQLEKSRLLSDRFSAERPKGSFSTLEIQRTEQGDSAMYLCASSVQGAPNYGYTFGSGTRLTVV.

Concerning this clonotype: The junction differs from germline at one of its ends, possibly a read error. V usage is TRBV5-1 and J usage is TRBJ2-3; D call uncertain. The CDR3 extends over 13 amino acids. Germline CDR1 reads SGHRS; CDR2 reads YFSETQ. The CDR3 is CASSLPHTDTQYF. The CDR3 bases are TGTGCCAGCAGCTTGCCTCACACAGATACGCAGTATTTT.

Many counts were recorded for this clonotype. The chain employs TRBV6-5 and TRBJ1-1, with a weak D call TRBD1 (6 bases). V lost 0 bases, J lost 5 bases, and 13 bases lay in between. The CDR3 consists of 15 residues. The V gene's germline CDR1 is MNHEY and CDR2 SVGAGI. CDR3 residues: CASSYSQGRGTEAFF. CDR3 DNA sequence: TGTGCCAGCAGTTACTCCCAGGGGCGGGGGACTGAAGCTTTCTTT.

The rearrangement links TRBV20-1 to TRBJ1-1; D not certain. V was cut by 5 bases and J by 5 bases, with 12 bases left in between. The CDR3 runs 12 residues. Germline V gene sequence: CDR1 DFQATT, CDR2 SNEGSKA (reference sequence). In DNA, the CDR3 is TGCAGTGCTCCCGGACGCGGTACTGAAGCTTTCTTT. This codes for CSAPGRGTEAFF.

The rearrangement joins TRBV25-1 to TRBJ1-5; D remains unclear. CDR1 is MGHDK, CDR2 SYGVNS, per germline. V was pared by 3 bases and J by 0 bases, with 6 bases between. This CDR3 has 14 residues. The CDR3 DNA is TGTGCCAGCAGTGATGTACGTAGCAATCAGCCCCAGCATTTT. Amino acid sequence: CASSDVRSNQPQHF. The full variable domain, with the rest looked up from reference TRBV25-1 and TRBJ1-5, is EADIYQTPRYLVIGTGKKITLECSQTMGHDKMYWYQQDPGMELHLIHYSYGVNSTEKGDLSSESTVSRIRTEHFPLTLESARPSHTSQYLCASSDVRSNQPQHFGDGTRLSIL.

This clonotype was counted only a few times. The V and J genes are TRBV12-3 or TRBV12-4 and TRBJ1-5; 8 bases align to TRBD1. The CDR3 consists of 16 residues. After removal of 6 bases from V and 1 base from J, the junction contained 8 bases not matched to a gene. Here the CDR3 DNA reads TGTGCCAGCAGCAGTAAGACAGGGGTGAGCAATCAGCCCCAGCATTTT. As protein: CASSSKTGVSNQPQHF.